Shown below are 20 T cell receptor beta chains from a single sample sequenced in a study of CD8 T cells in ankylosing spondylitis. Their recognized antigens are unknown. General study results and limits: Blood from ankylosing spondylitis patients appeared to carry a characteristic roughly eight-variant TCR beta motif.

One entry per CDR3 protein, called by TCRdb with MiXCR from the 5' RACE reads. The sample holds 75,000 to 95,000 distinct CDR3 sequences; more than 8.5% are singletons and the top ten take around 30%. Source material: blood, either unsorted or a sorted T cell fraction (not recorded which). The receptor source for this set is a male donor with ankylosing spondylitis.

The chain recombines TRBV27 with TRBJ1-1; 9 bases agree with TRBD1. The CDR3 has 14 amino acids. With 1 base clipped from V and 6 bases from J, the junction kept 3 bases outside the gene matches. Germline CDR1 is MNHEY and CDR2 is SMNVEV (reference sequence). CDR3: CASSLLGQGPEAFF. The CDR3 DNA reads as TGTGCCAGCAGTTTATTGGGACAGGGACCTGAAGCTTTCTTT.

This chain joins TRBV2 and TRBJ2-7; D ambiguous. CDR3 length equals 15 residues. Per the germline V gene, CDR1 is SNHLY and CDR2 is FYNNEI. V was clipped by 2 bases and J by 0 bases, with 11 bases between them. The CDR3 DNA reads as TGTGCCAGCAGTGAACTCCGTTCGGGCTCCTACGAGCAGTACGTC. As protein: CASSELRSGSYEQYV.

The chain recombines TRBV15 with TRBJ2-7; possibly TRBD2 for D (6 bases). This CDR3 has 13 residues. The V end was cut by 5 bases, the J end by 1 base, with 9 bases between. From germline, CDR1 is LNHNV and CDR2 YYDKDF (reference sequence). For the CDR3, the DNA is TGTGCCACCAGCGTAGCGGAGTCCTACGAGCAGTACTTC. Its translation: CATSVAESYEQYF.

This clonotype was seen only a few times. The chain links TRBV9 to TRBJ1-1; D is ambiguous. CDR1 and CDR2 from the germline V gene are SGDLS and YYNGEE. The CDR3 totals 14 residues. V dropped 0 bases and J dropped 3 bases, with 9 bases sitting between them. CDR3 residues: CASSVGGGDTEAFF. For the CDR3, the DNA is TGTGCCAGCAGCGTAGGCGGAGGAGACACTGAAGCTTTCTTT.

The sample holds many counts of this clonotype. This chain uses TRBV5-6 with TRBJ2-3; no firm D call. V lost 3 bases and J lost 5, with 4 bases in between. This CDR3 spans 11 amino acids. Germline values: CDR1 SGHDT, CDR2 YYEEEE. The CDR3, as DNA: TGTGCCAGCAGCTCCAGAGATACGCAGTATTTT. Residues: CASSSRDTQYF.

This clonotype has at least ten counts. The rearrangement joins TRBV4-2 to TRBJ1-1; 9 bases line up with TRBD1. The CDR3 is 16 residues long. The germline gives CDR1 LGHNA, CDR2 YNFKEQ. The V gene end was trimmed by 0 bases and the J gene end by 6 bases; junction bases not matched to a gene: 8. CDR3 amino acids: CASSQDSGQGGAEAFF. The CDR3 region has the DNA TGTGCCAGCAGCCAAGACTCGGGACAGGGAGGCGCTGAAGCTTTCTTT.

The rearrangement joins TRBV12-3 or TRBV12-4 to TRBJ2-1; the D call may be TRBD1 or TRBD2 (5 bases each). Trimming stripped 5 bases from V and 0 bases from J, with 14 bases between. The CDR3 runs 16 residues. The CDR3 region is CASSLAGAYSYNEQFF. The CDR3 region has the DNA TGTGCCAGCAGTCTCGCCGGGGCCTACTCCTACAATGAGCAGTTCTTC.

This clonotype was picked up many times. This chain joins TRBV27 and TRBJ2-1, with a possible D match to TRBD1 (6 bases). The V gene lost 5 bases and the J gene lost 6 bases, with 17 bases spanning the gap. The CDR3 runs 15 residues. Germline V lookup: CDR1 MNHEY, CDR2 SMNVEV (reference sequence). CDR3 amino acids: CASSIWGTSGNEQFF. The CDR3 DNA reads TGTGCCAGCAGTATTTGGGGGACATCCGGCAATGAGCAGTTCTTC.

V usage is TRBV5-5 and J usage is TRBJ2-3; tentative D call: TRBD1 (6 bases). The CDR3 is made up of 11 amino acids. V was clipped by 9 bases and J by 7 bases, with 12 bases between them. The V gene's germline CDR1 is SGHKS and CDR2 YYEKEE (reference sequence). The CDR3 sequence: CATAQGYTQYF. DNA for the CDR3: TGTGCCACCGCACAGGGTTATACGCAGTATTTT.

This sequence joins TRBV30 and TRBJ2-1; 7 nucleotides agree with TRBD2. The CDR3 covers 13 residues. V was pared by 1 base and J by 5 bases, with 2 bases of the junction left unmatched. Germline CDR1 GTSNPN, CDR2 SVGIG (reference sequence). DNA for the CDR3: TGTGCCTGGAGTGAGGGACTAAACAATGAGCAGTTCTTC. Translated, it gives CAWSEGLNNEQFF.

The genes are TRBV7-9 and TRBJ2-1; D unresolved. The germline CDR1 and CDR2 sequences are SEHNR and FQNEAQ (reference sequence). CDR3 length equals 12 residues. The V gene lost 3 bases and the J gene lost 9 bases, with 9 bases spanning the gap. CDR3 sequence: CASSFGEGEQFF. The DNA of the CDR3 is TGTGCCAGCAGCTTTGGGGAAGGTGAGCAGTTCTTC.

The chain carries TRBV24-1 and TRBJ2-5; 9 positions match TRBD1. CDR3 length equals 18 residues. V trimming: 9 bases; J trimming: 3 bases; junction bases outside the gene matches: 19. Germline CDR1 and CDR2: KGHDR and SFDVKD. CDR3 sequence reads: CATEGTGSGEMVEETQYF. CDR3 in DNA: TGTGCCACCGAGGGGACAGGGTCAGGGGAAATGGTCGAAGAGACCCAGTACTTC.

The rearrangement joins TRBV20-1 to TRBJ2-2; possibly TRBD2 for D (7 bases). The germline V gene has CDR1 DFQATT and CDR2 SNEGSKA (reference sequence). This CDR3 is 17 amino acids long. Trimming shortened V by 3 bases and J by 3 bases, and 20 bases separated the two germline ends. The CDR3 sequence is CSASPSGAGAYTGELFF. CDR3 bases: TGCAGTGCTAGTCCCTCGGGGGCGGGAGCGTACACCGGGGAGCTGTTTTTT.

The rearrangement uses TRBV20-1 and TRBJ2-3; 8 bases match TRBD2. The V gene end was trimmed by 5 bases and the J gene end by 2 bases; junction bases not matched to a gene: 9. The CDR3 is 15 amino acids. Germline CDR1 DFQATT, CDR2 SNEGSKA (reference sequence). The CDR3 DNA reads TGCAGTGCTCACAGCGGGAGAGAGGCCACAGATACGCAGTATTTT. It codes for CSAHSGREATDTQYF.

This clonotype was counted ten times or more. The CDR3 nucleotides are TGTGCCAGCAGCATGGCCGGGAAAGGCCCTGACAATGAGCAGTTCTTC. This codes for CASSMAGKGPDNEQFF. The V and J genes are TRBV5-4 and TRBJ2-1; tentative D call: TRBD2 (5 bases). Germline CDR1 is SGHNT and CDR2 is YYREEE (reference sequence). Trimming stripped 4 bases from V and 5 bases from J, with 19 bases between. The CDR3 spans 16 residues.

This clonotype was counted between two and nine times. The chain uses TRBV6-1 and TRBJ2-1, with 14 bases that match TRBD2. The CDR3 extends over 17 amino acids. J was trimmed by 4 bases and V by 2 bases; bases with no gene match: 4. Germline V gives CDR1 MNHNS, CDR2 SASEGT. CDR3 nucleotides: TGTGCCAGCAGTGAACCCTGGACTAGCGGGAGGTACAATGAGCAGTTCTTC. Its translation is CASSEPWTSGRYNEQFF.

The chain joins TRBV20-1 to TRBJ2-5, with 13 bases identical to TRBD2. This CDR3 is 15 amino acids long. Germline V gene data show CDR1 as DFQATT and CDR2 as SNEGSKA (reference sequence). Trimming at V came to 0 bases and at J to 5 bases, leaving 3 bases not matched to a gene. CDR3 bases: TGCAGTGCTAGAGAACTAGCGGGAGGGGGGGAGACCCAGTACTTC. Protein: CSARELAGGGETQYF.

V gene TRBV27 combines with J gene TRBJ2-7, with a possible D match to TRBD2 (6 bases). CDR1 and CDR2 from the germline V gene are MNHEY and SMNVEV (reference sequence). Trimming pared 4 bases from V and 0 bases from J, leaving 13 bases between. CDR3 length: 15 amino acids. This CDR3 reads CASSSSGTGSYEQYF. CDR3 coding DNA: TGTGCCAGCAGTTCCTCCGGGACTGGCTCCTACGAGCAGTACTTC.

This rearrangement joins TRBV3-1 to TRBJ2-5; no clear D gene. The CDR3 has 11 residues. Per the germline V gene, CDR1 is LGHDT and CDR2 is YNNKEL (reference sequence). V lost 0 bases to trimming and J lost 6 bases, with 2 bases between them. The DNA of the CDR3 is TGTGCCAGCAGCCAAGAAAAGACCCAGTACTTC. Translation gives CASSQEKTQYF.

This clonotype came up a few times. The chain is built from TRBV20-1 and TRBJ2-1; D unresolved. Deletions cut 3 bases from V and 5 bases from J, with 14 bases between. CDR1 is DFQATT and CDR2 is SNEGSKA in the germline V gene (reference sequence). The CDR3 spans 14 residues. CDR3 sequence (DNA): TGCAGTGCTAGTCCCCGCGGAGTTAACAATGAGCAGTTCTTC. Protein sequence: CSASPRGVNNEQFF.